The 7 T cell receptor beta chains given below trace back to one sample, sequenced in a study of CXCR3-negative and CXCR3-positive naive CD8 T cells. The antigens for these receptors are not known. Notes on the study in general: Hydrophobicity of TRB CDR3s was greater in CXCR3-positive naive cells than in CXCR3-negative naive cells.

The study made its TRB cDNA libraries by 5' RACE, adding UMI labels. TCRdb re-called the 5' RACE reads, yielding one record per CDR3 amino acid sequence without DNA. The sample spans some 85,000 distinct CDR3 sequences; the ten largest clones claim approximately 0.54%. Material for sequencing was naive CXCR3+ CD8+ T cells from blood. The subset denotes: CD45RO-CCR7+CD27+CD95- naive CD8+ T cells expressing CXCR3 (TNR3+). All receptors derive from a human donor in good health. Some clones in this sample may be carry-over from other donors' samples.

The chain carries TRBV12-3 or TRBV12-4 and TRBJ2-7; TCRdb reports TRBD1, a call that lacks DNA to check it against. The CDR3 totals 13 residues. Here the CDR3 reads CASSSRGSYEQYF.

V gene TRBV20-1 combines with J gene TRBJ2-7; TCRdb returns TRBD1, unconfirmable since there is no DNA. Germline CDR1 reads DFQATT; CDR2 reads SNEGSKA (reference sequence). The CDR3 is made up of 16 amino acids. The CDR3 here is CSASGGQGTPDYEQYF.

V usage is TRBV10-2 and J usage is TRBJ2-1; TCRdb outputs TRBD2, but without DNA this stays unchecked. The CDR3 length is 20 residues. CDR1 and CDR2 from the germline V gene are WSHSY and SAAADI. CDR3 sequence: CASSLLAGGEAVSAYNEQFF.

V is TRBV28 and J is TRBJ2-7. CDR3 length: 14 amino acids. CDR1 and CDR2 from the germline V gene are MDHEN and SYDVKM. The CDR3 protein is CASSFLDSYYEQYF.

The chain has TRBV4-2 and TRBJ2-2; the D call of TRBD1 rests on TCRdb alone, since no DNA is present to check it. This CDR3 is 17 amino acids long. Germline V CDR1 and CDR2: LGHNA, YNFKEQ. CDR3 in amino acids: CASSRQEDSQGTGELFF.

This chain connects TRBV20-1 to TRBJ1-4; the D call of TRBD1 rests on TCRdb alone, since no DNA is present to check it. This CDR3 contains 13 residues. Per the germline V gene, CDR1 is DFQATT and CDR2 is SNEGSKA (reference sequence). CDR3 loop: CSATGTGNEKLFF.

The chain joins TRBV30 to TRBJ2-4. This CDR3 comprises 11 residues. Looked up from germline, CDR1 is GTSNPN and CDR2 is SVGIG (reference sequence). The CDR3: CAWRGLSIQYF. The full variable domain, in which reference TRBV30 and TRBJ2-4 provide the parts outside the CDR3, is SQTIHQWPATLVQPVGSPLSLECTVEGTSNPNLYWYRQAAGRGLQLLFYSVGIGQISSEVPQNLSASRPQDRQFILSSKKLLLSDSGFYLCAWRGLSIQYFGAGTRLSVL.